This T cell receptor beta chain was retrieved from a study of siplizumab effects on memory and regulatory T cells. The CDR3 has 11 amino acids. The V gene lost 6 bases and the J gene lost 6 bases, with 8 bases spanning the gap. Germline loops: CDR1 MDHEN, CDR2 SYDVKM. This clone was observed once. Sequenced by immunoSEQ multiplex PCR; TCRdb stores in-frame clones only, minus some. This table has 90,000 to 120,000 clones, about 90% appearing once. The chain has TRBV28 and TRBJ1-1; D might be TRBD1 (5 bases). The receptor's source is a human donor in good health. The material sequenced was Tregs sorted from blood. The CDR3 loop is CASSYRSEAFF. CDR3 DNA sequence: TGTGCCAGCAGCTACAGGTCTGAAGCTTTCTTT. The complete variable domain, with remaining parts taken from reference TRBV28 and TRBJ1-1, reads DVKVTQSSRYLVKRTGEKVFLECVQDMDHENMFWYRQDPGLGLRLIYFSYDVKMKEKGDIPEGYSVSREKKERFSLILESASTNQTSMYLCASSYRSEAFFGQGTRLTVV.